This T cell receptor beta chain was captured in a study of T cell repertoires in cytomegalovirus infection. Looking at the study overall: Signatures in public TCR beta sequences pointed to both CMV infection and matching HLA type. Notes on the study in general: HLA-C-restricted CMV clonotypes gave the most frequent clonotype in two of eight donors.

Regarding this clonotype: Its antigen is as yet unknown.

TCRdb reanalysed the reads using MiXCR and keeps one entry per CDR3 protein. The sample has hundreds of thousands of distinct CDR3 sequences; roughly 30% are singletons. This CDR3 has 16 residues. CDR1 SGHRS and CDR2 YFSETQ come from the germline V gene. V lost 5 bases and J 5 bases, leaving 20 bases between the germline ends. The TCR originated in a human donor in good health (CMV status not recorded). Some clones in this sample may be carry-over from other donors' samples. The V and J genes are TRBV5-1 and TRBJ2-1; D gene unclear. Material for sequencing was PBMCs. The CDR3 DNA reads TGCGCCAGCAGAGGCGGAATGAATGGATGGGACAATGAGCAGTTCTTC. Protein: CASRGGMNGWDNEQFF.